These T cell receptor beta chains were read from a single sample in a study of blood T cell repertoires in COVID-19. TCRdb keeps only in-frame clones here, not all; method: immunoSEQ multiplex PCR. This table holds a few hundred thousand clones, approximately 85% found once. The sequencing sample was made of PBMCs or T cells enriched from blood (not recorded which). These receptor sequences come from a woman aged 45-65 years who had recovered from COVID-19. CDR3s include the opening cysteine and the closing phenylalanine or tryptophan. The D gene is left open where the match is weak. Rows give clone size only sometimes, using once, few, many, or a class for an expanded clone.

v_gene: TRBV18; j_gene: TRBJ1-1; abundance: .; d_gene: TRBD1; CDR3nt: TGTGCCAGCTCTATGACAGGGGTGAACACTGAAGCTTTCTTT; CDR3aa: CASSMTGVNTEAFF
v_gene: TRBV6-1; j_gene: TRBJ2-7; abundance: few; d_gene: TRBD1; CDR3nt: TGTGCCAGCAGTGATAAGGGACAGGGGCCCTACGAGCAGTACTTC; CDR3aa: CASSDKGQGPYEQYF
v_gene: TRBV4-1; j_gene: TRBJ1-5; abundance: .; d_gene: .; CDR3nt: TGCGCCAGCAGCCATTTACAGGGAGTAGATCAGCCCCAGCATTTT; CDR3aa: CASSHLQGVDQPQHF
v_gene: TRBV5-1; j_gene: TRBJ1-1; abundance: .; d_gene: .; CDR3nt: TGCGCCAGCAGCCCCCTTGGGGGCAGAGTGAACACTGAAGCTTTCTTT; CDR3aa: CASSPLGGRVNTEAFF
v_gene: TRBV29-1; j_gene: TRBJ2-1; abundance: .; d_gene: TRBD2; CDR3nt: TGCAGCGTTGAGACCAGCGGGATAGAAGACAATGAGCAGTTCTTC; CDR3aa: CSVETSGIEDNEQFF
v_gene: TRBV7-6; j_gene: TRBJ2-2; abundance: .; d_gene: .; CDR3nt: TGTGCCAGCAGCTTAGGGACAGGGGTAGCGGGAGCCGGGACCGGGGAGCTGTTTTTT; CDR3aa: CASSLGTGVAGAGTGELFF
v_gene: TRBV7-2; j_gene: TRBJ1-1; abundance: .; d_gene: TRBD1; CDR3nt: TGTGCCAGCAGCATCCAGACAGGGGGCAACACTGAAGCTTTCTTT; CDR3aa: CASSIQTGGNTEAFF
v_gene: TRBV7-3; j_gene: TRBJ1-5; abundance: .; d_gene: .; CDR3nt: TGTGCCAGCAGCCTCGGACTCAATCAGCCCCAGCATTTT; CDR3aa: CASSLGLNQPQHF
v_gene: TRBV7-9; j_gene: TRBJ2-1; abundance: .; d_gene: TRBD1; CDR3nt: TGTGCCAGCAGGGGGGACAGTGAGCAGTTCTTC; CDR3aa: CASRGDSEQFF
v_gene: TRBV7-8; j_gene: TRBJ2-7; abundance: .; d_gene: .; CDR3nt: TGTGCCAGCAGCTTAGAGACAGTTTACGAGCAGTACTTC; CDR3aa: CASSLETVYEQYF
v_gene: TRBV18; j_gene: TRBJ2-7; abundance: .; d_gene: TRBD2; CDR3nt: TGTGCCAGCTCACCACTCCCCCCTAGCGGGGTTTCTTACGAGCAGTACTTC; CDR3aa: CASSPLPPSGVSYEQYF
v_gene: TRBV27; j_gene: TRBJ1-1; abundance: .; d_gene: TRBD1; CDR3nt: TGTGCCAGCAGTTACAGGGGACACACTCGAGCGAACACTGAAGCTTTCTTT; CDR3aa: CASSYRGHTRANTEAFF
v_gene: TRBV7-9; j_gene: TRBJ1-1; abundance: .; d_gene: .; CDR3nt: TGTGCCAGCAGCTTGGCGGGGGTCGAACGTGAAGCTTTCTTT; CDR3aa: CASSLAGVEREAFF
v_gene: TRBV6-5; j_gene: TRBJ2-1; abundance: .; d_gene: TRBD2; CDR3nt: TGTGCCAGCACCCTCGGACTAGCGGGTAACAATGAGCAGTTCTTC; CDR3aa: CASTLGLAGNNEQFF
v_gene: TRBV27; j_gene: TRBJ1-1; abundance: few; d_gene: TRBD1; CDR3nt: TGTGCCAGCATCCCACCCGCCGGGACAGCTAACACTGAAGCTTTCTTT; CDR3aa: CASIPPAGTANTEAFF
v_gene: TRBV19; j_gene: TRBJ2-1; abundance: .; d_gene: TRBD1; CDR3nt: TGTGCCAGTAGTACCCGGACCGGGACAGCATACAATGAGCAGTTCTTC; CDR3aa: CASSTRTGTAYNEQFF
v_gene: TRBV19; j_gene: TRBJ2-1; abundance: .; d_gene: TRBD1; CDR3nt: TGTGCCAGCAAGACAGGGTACAATGAGCAGTTCTTC; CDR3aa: CASKTGYNEQFF
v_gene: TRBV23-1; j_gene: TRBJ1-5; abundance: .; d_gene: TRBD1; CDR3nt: TGCGCCAGCAGGGGGCCGGGACAGGGGAACTTGTATAGCAATCAGCCCCAGCATTTT; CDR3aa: CASRGPGQGNLYSNQPQHF
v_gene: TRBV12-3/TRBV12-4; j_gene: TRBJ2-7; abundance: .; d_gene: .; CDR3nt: TGTGCCAGCAGTGACAGACCCTACGAGCAGTACTTC; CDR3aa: CASSDRPYEQYF
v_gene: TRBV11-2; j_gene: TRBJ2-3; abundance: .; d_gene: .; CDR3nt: TGTGCCAGCAGCACCTCTTACAGGGCCAGCACAGATACGCAGTATTTT; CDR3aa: CASSTSYRASTDTQYF
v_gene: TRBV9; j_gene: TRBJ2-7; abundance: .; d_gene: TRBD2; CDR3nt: TGTGCCAGCAGCGTAGGCCTAGCGGGAGGGCCCTACGAGCAGTACTTC; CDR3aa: CASSVGLAGGPYEQYF
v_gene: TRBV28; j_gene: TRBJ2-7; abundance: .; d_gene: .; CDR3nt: TGTGCCAGCAGTTTGCCCAGGGACAGGGGTTCTAGCGGGAAATGGTGGGACGAGCAGTACTTC; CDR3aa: CASSLPRDRGSSGKWWDEQYF
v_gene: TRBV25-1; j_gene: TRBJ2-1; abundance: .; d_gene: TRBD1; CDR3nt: TGTGCCAGCAGTGAGGCCGGGACAGGGGCGAGTGGTGAGCAGTTCTTC; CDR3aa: CASSEAGTGASGEQFF
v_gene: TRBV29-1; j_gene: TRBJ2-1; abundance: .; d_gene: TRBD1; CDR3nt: TGCAGCGTTCAGGACAGGGGGATTGGGGACCCGGGTGAGCAGTTCTTC; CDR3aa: CSVQDRGIGDPGEQFF
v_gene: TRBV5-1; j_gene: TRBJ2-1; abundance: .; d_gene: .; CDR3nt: TGCGCCAGCAGGGCTGATTCCTCCTACAATGAGCAGTTCTTC; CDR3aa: CASRADSSYNEQFF
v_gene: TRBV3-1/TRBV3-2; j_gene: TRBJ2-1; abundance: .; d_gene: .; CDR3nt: TGTGCCTCTCGACGAAGGACAGACTACAATGAGCAGTTCTTC; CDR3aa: CASRRRTDYNEQFF
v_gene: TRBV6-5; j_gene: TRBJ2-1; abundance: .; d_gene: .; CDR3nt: TGTGCCAGCAGTAAAACCGGGGGCTACAATGAGCAGTTCTTC; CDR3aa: CASSKTGGYNEQFF
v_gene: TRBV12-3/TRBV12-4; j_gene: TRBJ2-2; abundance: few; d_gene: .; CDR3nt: TGTGCCAGCAGTGGTCGGGTAACCGGGGAGCTGTTTTTT; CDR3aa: CASSGRVTGELFF
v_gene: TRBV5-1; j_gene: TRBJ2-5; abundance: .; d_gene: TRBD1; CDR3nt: TGCGCCAGCGTCGAACAGGGGATTGGAGAGACCCAGTACTTC; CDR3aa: CASVEQGIGETQYF
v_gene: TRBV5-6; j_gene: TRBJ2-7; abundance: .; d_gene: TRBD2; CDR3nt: TGTGCCAGCAGCTGGACTAGCGGGATACAAGAGCAGTACTTC; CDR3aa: CASSWTSGIQEQYF
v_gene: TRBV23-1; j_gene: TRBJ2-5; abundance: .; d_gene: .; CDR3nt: TGCGCCAGCAGTCAAACAGGGCAAGAGACCCAGTACTTC; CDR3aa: CASSQTGQETQYF
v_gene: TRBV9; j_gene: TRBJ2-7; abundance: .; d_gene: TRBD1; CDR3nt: TGTGCCAGCAGCGTACACCTAAACCGGGACAGGAAAACCTACGAGCAGTACTTC; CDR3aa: CASSVHLNRDRKTYEQYF
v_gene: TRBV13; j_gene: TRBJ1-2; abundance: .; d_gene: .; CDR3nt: TGTGCCAGCAGTTCCGTTGGGGGGTGGGAGGATGGCTACACCTTC; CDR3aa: CASSSVGGWEDGYTF
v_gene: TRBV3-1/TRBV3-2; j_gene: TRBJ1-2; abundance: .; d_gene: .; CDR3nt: TGTGCCAGCAGCCGAGTGGGGAGCGGCTACATCTTC; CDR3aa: CASSRVGSGYIF
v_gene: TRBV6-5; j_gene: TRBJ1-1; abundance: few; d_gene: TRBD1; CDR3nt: TGTGCCAGCAGTTACGAGACAGGGGAAGCTTTCTTT; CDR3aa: CASSYETGEAFF
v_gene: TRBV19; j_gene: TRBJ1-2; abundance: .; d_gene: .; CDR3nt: TGTGCCAGTAGTATAAGGGACGGCGGCGGGGCTAACTATGGCTACACCTTC; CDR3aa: CASSIRDGGGANYGYTF
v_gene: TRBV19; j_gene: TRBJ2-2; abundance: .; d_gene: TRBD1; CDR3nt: TGTGCCAGTAGTATTCGGACAGGGGTGGTCACCGGGGAGCTGTTTTTT; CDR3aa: CASSIRTGVVTGELFF
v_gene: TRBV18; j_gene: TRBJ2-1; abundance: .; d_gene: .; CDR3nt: TGTGCCAGCTCAAGTTCGGGGGATGAGCAGTTCTTC; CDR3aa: CASSSSGDEQFF
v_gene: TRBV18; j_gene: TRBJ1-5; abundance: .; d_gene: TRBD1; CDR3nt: TGTGCCAGCTCAGAGACAGGGAGAGGTCAGCCCCAGCATTTT; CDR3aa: CASSETGRGQPQHF
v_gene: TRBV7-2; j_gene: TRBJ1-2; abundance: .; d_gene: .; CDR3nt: TGTGCCAGCAGCTTAGAAGGAGAAGTGTTCTATGGCTACACCTTC; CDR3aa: CASSLEGEVFYGYTF
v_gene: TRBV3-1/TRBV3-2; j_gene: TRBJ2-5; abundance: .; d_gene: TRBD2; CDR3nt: TGTGCCAGCAGCCCACGGACTAGGGGCCAGTACTTC; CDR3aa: CASSPRTRGQYF
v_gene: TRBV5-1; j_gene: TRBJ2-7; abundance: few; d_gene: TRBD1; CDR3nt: TGCGCCAGCAGCTTCGGAGCAGGGGGCCCCTACGAGCAGTACTTC; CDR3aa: CASSFGAGGPYEQYF
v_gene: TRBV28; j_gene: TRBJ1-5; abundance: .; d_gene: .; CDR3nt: TGTGCCAGCAGCCCAAGGGGGAATCAGCCCCAGCATTTT; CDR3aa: CASSPRGNQPQHF
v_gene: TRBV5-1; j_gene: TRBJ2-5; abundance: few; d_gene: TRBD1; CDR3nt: TGCGCCAGCAGCCGGGGCCGGGCAGGGGGCGTGAAAGAGACCCAGTACTTC; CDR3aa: CASSRGRAGGVKETQYF
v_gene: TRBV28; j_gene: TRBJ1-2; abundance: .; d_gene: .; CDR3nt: TGTGCCAGCGGACAGTCATTCTATGGCTACACCTTC; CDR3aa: CASGQSFYGYTF
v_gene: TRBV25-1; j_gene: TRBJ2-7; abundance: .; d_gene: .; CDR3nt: TGTGCCAGCAGGAGTTCAGGGGCTCTCTACGAGCAGTACTTC; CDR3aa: CASRSSGALYEQYF
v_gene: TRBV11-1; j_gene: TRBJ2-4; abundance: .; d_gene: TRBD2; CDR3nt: TGTGCCAGCAGCTTAGCCCCTAGCGGGAGCCAAAACATTCAGTACTTC; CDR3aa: CASSLAPSGSQNIQYF
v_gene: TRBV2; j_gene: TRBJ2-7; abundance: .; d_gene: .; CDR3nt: TGTGCCAGCAGCTTCTACGAGCAGTACTTC; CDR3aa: CASSFYEQYF
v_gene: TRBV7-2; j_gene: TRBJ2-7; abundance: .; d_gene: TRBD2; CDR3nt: TGTGCCAGCAGCTTGCTGGTAACCGGGACTAGCGATAACTACGAGCAGTACTTC; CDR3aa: CASSLLVTGTSDNYEQYF
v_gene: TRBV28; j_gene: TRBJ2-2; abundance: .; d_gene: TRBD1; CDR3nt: TGTGCCAGCAGCCCTGGAGGGACAGGGGGCTTCGGGGAGCTGTTTTTT; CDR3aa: CASSPGGTGGFGELFF
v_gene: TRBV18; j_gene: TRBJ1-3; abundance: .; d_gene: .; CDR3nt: TGTGCCAGCTCACCAGAGTCCTCTGGAAACACCATATATTTT; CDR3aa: CASSPESSGNTIYF
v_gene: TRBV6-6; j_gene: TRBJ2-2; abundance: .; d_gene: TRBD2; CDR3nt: TGTGCCAGCAGCTCCTCGGGACTAGAGGTGGCAGGCGGTACCGGGGAGCTGTTTTTT; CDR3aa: CASSSSGLEVAGGTGELFF
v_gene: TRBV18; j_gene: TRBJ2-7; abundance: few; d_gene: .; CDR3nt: TGTGCCAGCTCACCACTAGGGAGGGAGCAGTACTTC; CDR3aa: CASSPLGREQYF
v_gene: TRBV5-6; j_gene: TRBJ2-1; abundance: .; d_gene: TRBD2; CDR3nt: TGTGCCAGCAGCTTGTATGGGGGGGACAATGAGCAGTTCTTC; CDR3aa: CASSLYGGDNEQFF
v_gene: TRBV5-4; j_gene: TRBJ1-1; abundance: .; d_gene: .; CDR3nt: TGTGCCAGCAGCTTGGAGACACATTTAAACACTGAAGCTTTCTTT; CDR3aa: CASSLETHLNTEAFF